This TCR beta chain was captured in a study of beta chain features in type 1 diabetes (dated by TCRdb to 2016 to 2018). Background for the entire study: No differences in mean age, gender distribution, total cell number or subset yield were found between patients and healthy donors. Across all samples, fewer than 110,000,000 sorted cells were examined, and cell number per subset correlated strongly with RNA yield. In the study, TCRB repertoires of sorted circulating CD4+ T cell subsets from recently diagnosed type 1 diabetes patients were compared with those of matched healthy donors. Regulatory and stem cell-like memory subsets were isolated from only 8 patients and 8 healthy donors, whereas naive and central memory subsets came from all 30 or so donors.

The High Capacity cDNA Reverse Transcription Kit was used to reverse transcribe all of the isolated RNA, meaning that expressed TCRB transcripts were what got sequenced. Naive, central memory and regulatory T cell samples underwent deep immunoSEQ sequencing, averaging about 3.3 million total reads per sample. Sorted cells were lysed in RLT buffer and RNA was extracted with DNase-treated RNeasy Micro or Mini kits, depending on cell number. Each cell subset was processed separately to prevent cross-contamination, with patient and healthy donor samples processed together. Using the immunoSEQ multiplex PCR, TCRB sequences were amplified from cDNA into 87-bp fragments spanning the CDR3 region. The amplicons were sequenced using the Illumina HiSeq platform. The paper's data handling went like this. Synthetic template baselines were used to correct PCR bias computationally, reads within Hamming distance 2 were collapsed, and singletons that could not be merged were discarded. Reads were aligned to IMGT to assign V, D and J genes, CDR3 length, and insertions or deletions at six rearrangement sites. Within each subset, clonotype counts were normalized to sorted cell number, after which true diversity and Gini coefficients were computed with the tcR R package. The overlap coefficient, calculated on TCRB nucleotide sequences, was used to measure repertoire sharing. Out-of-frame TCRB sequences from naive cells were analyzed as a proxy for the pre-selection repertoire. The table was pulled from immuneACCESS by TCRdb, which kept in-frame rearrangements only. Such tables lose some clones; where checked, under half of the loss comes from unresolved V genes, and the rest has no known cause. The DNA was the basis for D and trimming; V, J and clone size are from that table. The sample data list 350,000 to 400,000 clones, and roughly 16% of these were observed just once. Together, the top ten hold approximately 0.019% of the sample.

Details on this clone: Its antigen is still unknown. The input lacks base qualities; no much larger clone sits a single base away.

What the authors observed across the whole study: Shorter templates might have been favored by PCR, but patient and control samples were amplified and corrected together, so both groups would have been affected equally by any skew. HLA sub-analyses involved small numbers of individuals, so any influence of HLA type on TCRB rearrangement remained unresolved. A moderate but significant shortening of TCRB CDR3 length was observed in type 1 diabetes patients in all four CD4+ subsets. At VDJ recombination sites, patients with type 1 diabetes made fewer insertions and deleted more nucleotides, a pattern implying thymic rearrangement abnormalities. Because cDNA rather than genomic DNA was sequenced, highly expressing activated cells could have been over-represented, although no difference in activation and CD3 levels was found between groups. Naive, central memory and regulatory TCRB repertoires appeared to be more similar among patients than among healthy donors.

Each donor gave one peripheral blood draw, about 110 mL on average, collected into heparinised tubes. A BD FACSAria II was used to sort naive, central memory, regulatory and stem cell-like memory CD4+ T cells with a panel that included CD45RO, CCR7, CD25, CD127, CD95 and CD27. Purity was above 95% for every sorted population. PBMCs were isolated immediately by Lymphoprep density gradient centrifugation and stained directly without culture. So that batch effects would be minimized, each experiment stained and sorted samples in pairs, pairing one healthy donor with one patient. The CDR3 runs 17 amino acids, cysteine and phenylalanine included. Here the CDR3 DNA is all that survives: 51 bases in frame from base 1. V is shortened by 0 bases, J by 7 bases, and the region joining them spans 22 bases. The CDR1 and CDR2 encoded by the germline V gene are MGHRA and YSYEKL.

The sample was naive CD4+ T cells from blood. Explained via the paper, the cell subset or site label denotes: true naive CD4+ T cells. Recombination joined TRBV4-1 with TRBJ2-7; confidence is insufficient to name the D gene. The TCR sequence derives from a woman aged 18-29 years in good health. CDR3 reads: CASSQDQSRVVRVEQYF. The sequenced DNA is TGCGCCAGCAGCCAAGATCAGTCCCGGGTCGTACGTGTGGAGCAGTACTTC.